This T cell receptor (beta chain) was identified during a study of naive and memory T cell subsets. General study points: No ground truth validated the naive and memory repertoire findings. Especially in CD8 cells, naive repertoires contained a few larger clonotypes, possibly CD45RA-re-expressing memory cells. Diversity fell and Gini index rose from naive through CM, EM, EMRA. In naive cells, over 95% of TCR sequences were seen only once.

Two oligonucleotides, mixed equimolar, formed the beta constant-region primer covering TRBC1 and TRBC2. Nested alpha and beta constant-region primers with the SP2 primer drove four PCR rounds on ligated cDNA. MiXCR, applied by TCRdb to the UMI-ligation and nested PCR reads, yields one record per CDR3 protein. The repertoire holds 150,000 or so distinct CDR3 sequences, with about 20% as singletons. This CDR3 spans 15 amino acids. V was pared by 5 bases and J by 3 bases, with 10 bases of the junction left unmatched. Per germline, CDR1 SEHNR and CDR2 FQNEAQ (reference sequence). This clonotype showed up many times. Its antigen is as yet unknown.

The clonotype comes from a human donor in good health. The rearrangement joins TRBV7-9 to TRBJ2-7; 7 bases are shared with TRBD2. The specimen sequenced was naive CD4+ T cells from blood. CDR3 bases: TGTGCCAGCAGCCCCGGGACTAACAGCTTCTACGAGCAGTACTTC. It yields the protein CASSPGTNSFYEQYF.